These 11 T cell receptor beta chains share one sample of origin, sequenced in a study of T-cell memory formation after mild COVID-19. Using its own MiXCR run on the 5' RACE reads, TCRdb lists one record per CDR3 protein. Here the sample spans approximately 300,000 distinct CDR3 sequences, around 19% being singletons. Input material: PBMCs or a T cell subset sorted from them (not recorded which). These receptors came from a man aged 18 to 29 who had mild COVID-19 (a few samples of this study predate the infection). Cell type and time point are not known.

Only a few counts were recorded for this clonotype. The rearrangement uses TRBV7-2 and TRBJ1-5, with 11 bases lining up with TRBD1. V was clipped by 1 base and J by 2 bases; unmatched bases: 1. Germline-derived CDR1 and CDR2 are SGHTA and FQGNSA. The CDR3 length is 16 residues. This chain's CDR3 is CASSLGTGGRNQPQHF. The CDR3 bases are TGTGCCAGCAGCTTAGGGACAGGGGGCCGCAATCAGCCCCAGCATTTT.

This clonotype has more than one count but fewer than ten. CDR3 loop: CASSFNVRGYSNQPQHF. The CDR3, as DNA: TGTGCCAGCAGCTTCAATGTCAGGGGCTATAGCAATCAGCCCCAGCATTTT. This rearrangement joins TRBV5-6 to TRBJ1-5, with D perhaps TRBD1 (6 bases). The CDR3 is made up of 17 amino acids. Trimming removed 2 bases at V and 0 bases at J, with 15 bases between. Per the germline V gene, CDR1 is SGHDT and CDR2 is YYEEEE.

This clonotype was seen a handful of times. This chain joins TRBV6-5 and TRBJ2-2; 7 bases line up with TRBD2. The germline CDR1 and CDR2 sequences are MNHEY and SVGAGI. This CDR3 is 12 amino acids long. J was trimmed by 6 bases and V by 11 bases; bases with no gene match: 6. The CDR3 sequence: CAGGGSAGELFF. The CDR3, as DNA: TGTGCCGGGGGAGGGAGCGCCGGGGAGCTGTTTTTT.

This clonotype has at least ten counts. V and J are TRBV7-2 and TRBJ2-5, with D possibly being TRBD1 (5 bases). Germline-derived CDR1 and CDR2 are SGHTA and FQGNSA. The CDR3 runs to 15 residues. V dropped 1 base and J dropped 4 bases, with 13 bases sitting between them. The CDR3 nucleotides read TGTGCCAGCAGCTTAGGGGCAGGGTTAGGAGAGACCCAGTACTTC. Protein product: CASSLGAGLGETQYF.

The DNA of the CDR3 is TGTGCCAGCAGTTCCTATGACAGGGCCAACGAGCAGTACTTC. Translating it yields CASSSYDRANEQYF. This rearrangement joins TRBV7-2 to TRBJ2-7, with TRBD1 matching 7 bases. With 6 bases clipped from V and 5 bases from J, the junction kept 10 bases outside the gene matches. CDR3 length: 14 amino acids. CDR1 SGHTA and CDR2 FQGNSA come from the germline V gene.

There are many counts of this clonotype. One end of the junction varies from germline; a read error may be responsible. This chain uses TRBV5-1 with TRBJ1-1, with D unclear. This CDR3 is 12 amino acids long. The germline V gene has CDR1 SGHRS and CDR2 YFSETQ. The CDR3 loop is CASSLRNTEAFF. Written as DNA, the CDR3 is TGTGCCAGCAGCTTACGGAACACTGAAGCTTTCTTT.

V and J are TRBV7-6 and TRBJ1-6; no clear D. CDR1 SGHVS and CDR2 FNYEAQ come from the germline V gene. The CDR3 runs to 12 residues. V was clipped by 3 bases and J by 11 bases, with 8 bases between them. For the CDR3, the DNA is TGTGCCAGCAGCTTTGAAGGCGCACCCCTCCACTTT. Translating gives CASSFEGAPLHF.

The CDR3 reads CASSPTSGAAKNIQYF. CDR3 in DNA: TGTGCCAGCAGCCCCACTAGCGGGGCAGCCAAAAACATTCAGTACTTC. The V call is TRBV7-8, the J call TRBJ2-4, with 10 bases lining up with TRBD2. Germline lookup yields CDR1 SGHVS and CDR2 FQNEAQ. The CDR3 extends over 16 amino acids. V shed 5 bases and J 0 bases; nucleotides not matched to a gene: 4.

The rearrangement joins TRBV18 to TRBJ1-1; 9 bases fit TRBD1. There are 15 residues in the CDR3. Trimming removed 4 bases from V and 11 bases from J; junction bases left unmatched: 14. The V gene's germline CDR1 is KGHSH and CDR2 LQKENI. The CDR3 reads CASSLSPGTGMEAFF. Written as DNA, the CDR3 is TGTGCCAGCTCACTCTCCCCCGGGACAGGGATGGAGGCTTTCTTT.

The chain uses TRBV7-2 and TRBJ1-3; D is ambiguous. The germline V gene encodes CDR1 SGHTA and CDR2 FQGNSA. The CDR3 runs 13 residues. Trimming pared 3 bases from V and 2 bases from J, leaving 5 bases between. The CDR3, as DNA: TGTGCCAGCAGCTTTGGTCCTGGAAACACCATATATTTT. As protein: CASSFGPGNTIYF.

The chain employs TRBV4-1 and TRBJ2-5, with a tentative D call TRBD2 (5 bases). The germline gives CDR1 MGHRA, CDR2 YSYEKL. The CDR3 extends over 15 amino acids. Trimming shortened V by 2 bases and J by 5 bases, and 15 bases separated the two germline ends. The CDR3 nucleotides read TGCGCCAGCAGCCAAAGACACAGCGGCGGGGAGACCCAGTACTTC. It is translated as CASSQRHSGGETQYF.